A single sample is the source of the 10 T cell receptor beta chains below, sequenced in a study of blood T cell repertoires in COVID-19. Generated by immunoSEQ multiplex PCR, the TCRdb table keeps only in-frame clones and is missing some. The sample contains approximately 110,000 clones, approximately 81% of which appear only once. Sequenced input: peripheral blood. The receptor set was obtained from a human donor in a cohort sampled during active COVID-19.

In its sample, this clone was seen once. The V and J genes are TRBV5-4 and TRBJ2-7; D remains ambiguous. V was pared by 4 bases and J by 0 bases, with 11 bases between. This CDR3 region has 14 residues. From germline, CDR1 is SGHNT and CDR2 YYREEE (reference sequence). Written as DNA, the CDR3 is TGTGCCAGCAGCCCGTGGTCGAGCTCCTACGAGCAGTACTTC. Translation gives CASSPWSSSYEQYF. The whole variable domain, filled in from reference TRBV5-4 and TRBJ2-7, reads ETGVTQSPTHLIKTRGQQVTLRCSSQSGHNTVSWYQQALGQGPQFIFQYYREEENGRGNFPPRFSGLQFPNYSSELNVNALELDDSALYLCASSPWSSSYEQYFGPGTRLTVT.

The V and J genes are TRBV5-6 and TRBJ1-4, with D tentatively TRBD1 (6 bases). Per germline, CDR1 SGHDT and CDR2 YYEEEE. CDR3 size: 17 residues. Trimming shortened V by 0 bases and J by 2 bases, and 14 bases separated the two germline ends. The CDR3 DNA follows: TGTGCCAGCAGCTTGGGGAGCTCAAGGGGGACTAATGAAAAACTGTTTTTT. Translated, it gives CASSLGSSRGTNEKLFF.

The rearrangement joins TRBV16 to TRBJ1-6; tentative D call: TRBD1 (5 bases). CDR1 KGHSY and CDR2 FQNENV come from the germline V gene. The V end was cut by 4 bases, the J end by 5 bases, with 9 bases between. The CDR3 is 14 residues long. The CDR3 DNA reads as TGTGCCAGCAGCCCGTCGGGGGATAATTCACCCCTCCACTTT. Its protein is CASSPSGDNSPLHF.

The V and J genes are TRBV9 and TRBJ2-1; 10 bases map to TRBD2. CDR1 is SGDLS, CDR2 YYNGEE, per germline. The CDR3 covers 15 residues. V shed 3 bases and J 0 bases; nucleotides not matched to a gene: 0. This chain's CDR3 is CASSASGSSYNEQFF. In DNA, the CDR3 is TGTGCCAGCAGCGCTAGCGGGAGCTCCTACAATGAGCAGTTCTTC.

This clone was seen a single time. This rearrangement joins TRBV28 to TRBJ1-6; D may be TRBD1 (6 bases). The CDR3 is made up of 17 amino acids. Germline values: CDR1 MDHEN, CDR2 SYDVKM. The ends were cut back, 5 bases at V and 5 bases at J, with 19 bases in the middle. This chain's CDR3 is CASSQIIQGFDNSPLHF. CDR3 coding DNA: TGTGCCAGCAGTCAAATAATACAGGGTTTCGATAATTCACCCCTCCACTTT.

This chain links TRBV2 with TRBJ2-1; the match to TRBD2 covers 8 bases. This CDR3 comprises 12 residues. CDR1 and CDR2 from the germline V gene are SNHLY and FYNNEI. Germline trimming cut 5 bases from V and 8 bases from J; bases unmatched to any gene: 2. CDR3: CASSSGGDEQFF. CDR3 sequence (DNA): TGTGCCAGCAGTTCGGGGGGGGATGAGCAGTTCTTC.

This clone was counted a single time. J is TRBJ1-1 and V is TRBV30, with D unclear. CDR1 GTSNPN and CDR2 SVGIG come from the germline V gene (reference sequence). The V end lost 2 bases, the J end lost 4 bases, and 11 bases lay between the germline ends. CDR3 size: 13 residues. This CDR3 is CAWSSGRGTEAFF. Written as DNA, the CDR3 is TGTGCCTGGAGTTCAGGTCGGGGCACTGAAGCTTTCTTT.

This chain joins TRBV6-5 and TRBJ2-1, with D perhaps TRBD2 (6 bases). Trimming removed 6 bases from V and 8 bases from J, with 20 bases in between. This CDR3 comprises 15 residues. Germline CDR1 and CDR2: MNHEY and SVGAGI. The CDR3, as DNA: TGTGCCAGCAGGATGAGGACTACGGGGGTTTATGAGCAGTTCTTC. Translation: CASRMRTTGVYEQFF.

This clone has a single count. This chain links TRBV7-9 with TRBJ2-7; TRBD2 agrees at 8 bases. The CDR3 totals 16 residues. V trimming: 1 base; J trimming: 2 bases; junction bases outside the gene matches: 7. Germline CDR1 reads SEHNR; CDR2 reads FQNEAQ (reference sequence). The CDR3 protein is CASSLVGGLDPYEQYF. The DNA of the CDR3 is TGTGCCAGCAGCTTAGTTGGGGGACTAGACCCCTACGAGCAGTACTTC.

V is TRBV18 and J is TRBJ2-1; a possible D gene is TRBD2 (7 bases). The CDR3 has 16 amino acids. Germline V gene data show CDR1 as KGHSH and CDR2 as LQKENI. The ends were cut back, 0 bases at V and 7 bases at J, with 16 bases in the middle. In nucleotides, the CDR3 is TGTGCCAGCTCACCACCGTTCCGGGGGGCCCAGAATGAGCAGTTCTTC. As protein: CASSPPFRGAQNEQFF.